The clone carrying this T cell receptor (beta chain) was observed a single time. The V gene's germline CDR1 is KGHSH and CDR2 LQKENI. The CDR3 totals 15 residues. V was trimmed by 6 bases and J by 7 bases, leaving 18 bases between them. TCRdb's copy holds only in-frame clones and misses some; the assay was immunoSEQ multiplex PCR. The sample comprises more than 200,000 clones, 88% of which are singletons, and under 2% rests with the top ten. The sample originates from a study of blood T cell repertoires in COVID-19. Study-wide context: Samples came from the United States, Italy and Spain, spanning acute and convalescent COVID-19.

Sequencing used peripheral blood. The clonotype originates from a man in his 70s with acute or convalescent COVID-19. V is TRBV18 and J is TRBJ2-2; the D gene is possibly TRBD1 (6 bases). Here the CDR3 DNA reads TGTGCCAGCTCCCTAAGACAGGCCGGAGGCGGGGAGCTGTTTTTT. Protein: CASSLRQAGGGELFF.